The TCR beta chain described here comes from a study of T cell responses to AZD1222 COVID-19 vaccine. The CDR3 sequence is 16 residues long. V lost 4 bases and J 0 bases, leaving 16 bases between the germline ends. Germline V CDR1 and CDR2: SGHDT, YYEEEE. Method: immunoSEQ multiplex PCR; TCRdb's copy keeps in-frame clones and lacks some. The data show fewer than 120,000 clones, 70% to 90% seen once. Study-wide results and caveats: Females outnumbered males among donors, who were mostly white British; clonal diversity was possibly underestimated. Rises in breadth and depth of Spike-specific TCRs came after two AZD1222 doses. The study identified only five or six AZD1222 recipients as seropositive at baseline. Repertoires in all cases were sampled only once the peak T cell response had passed.

About this clone itself: Its antigen is currently unknown.

The source of this sequence is an adult in good health. V is TRBV5-6 and J is TRBJ1-2; D remains unclear. This material consisted of peripheral blood, taken on day 0 of AZD1222 vaccination. CDR3 protein: CASSAPPQHANYGYTF. In DNA, the CDR3 is TGTGCCAGCAGCGCACCCCCCCAGCACGCTAACTATGGCTACACCTTC.